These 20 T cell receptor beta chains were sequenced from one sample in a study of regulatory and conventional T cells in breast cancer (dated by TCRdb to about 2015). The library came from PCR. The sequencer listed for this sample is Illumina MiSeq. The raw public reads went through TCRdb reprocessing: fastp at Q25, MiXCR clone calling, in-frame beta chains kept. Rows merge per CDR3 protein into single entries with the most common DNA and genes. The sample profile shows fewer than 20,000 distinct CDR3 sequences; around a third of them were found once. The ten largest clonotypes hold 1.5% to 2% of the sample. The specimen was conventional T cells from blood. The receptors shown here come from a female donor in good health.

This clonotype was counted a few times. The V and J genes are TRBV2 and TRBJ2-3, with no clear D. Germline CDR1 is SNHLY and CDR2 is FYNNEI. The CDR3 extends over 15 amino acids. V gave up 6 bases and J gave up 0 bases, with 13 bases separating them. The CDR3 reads CASSLGRPSTDTQYF. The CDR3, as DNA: TGTGCCAGCAGCCTTGGCAGGCCCAGCACAGATACGCAGTATTTT.

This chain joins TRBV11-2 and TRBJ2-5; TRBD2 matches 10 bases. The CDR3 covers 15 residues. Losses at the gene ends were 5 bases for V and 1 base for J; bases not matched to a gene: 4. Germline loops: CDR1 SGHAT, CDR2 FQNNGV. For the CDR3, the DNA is TGTGCCAGCAGCCCCTCTAGCGGGGGCCAAGAGACCCAGTACTTC. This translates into CASSPSSGGQETQYF.

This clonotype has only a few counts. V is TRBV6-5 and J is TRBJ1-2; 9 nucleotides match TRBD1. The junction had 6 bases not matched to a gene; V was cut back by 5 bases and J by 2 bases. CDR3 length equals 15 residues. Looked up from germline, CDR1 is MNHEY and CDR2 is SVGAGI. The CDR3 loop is CASSQHRGQNYGYTF. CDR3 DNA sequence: TGTGCCAGCAGTCAGCACAGGGGGCAAAACTATGGCTACACCTTC.

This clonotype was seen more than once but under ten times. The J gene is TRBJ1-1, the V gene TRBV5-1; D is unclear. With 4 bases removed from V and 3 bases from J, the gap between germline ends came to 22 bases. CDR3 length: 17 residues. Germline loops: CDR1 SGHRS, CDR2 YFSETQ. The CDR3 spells CASSRLSGSHGDTEAFF. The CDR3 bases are TGCGCCAGCAGCCGGTTATCCGGGTCTCATGGGGACACTGAAGCTTTCTTT.

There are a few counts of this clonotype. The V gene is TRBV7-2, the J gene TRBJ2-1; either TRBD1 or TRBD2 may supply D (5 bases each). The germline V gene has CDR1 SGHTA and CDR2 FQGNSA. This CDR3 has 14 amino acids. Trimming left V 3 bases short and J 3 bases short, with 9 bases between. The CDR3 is CASSFGTDYNEQFF. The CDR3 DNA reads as TGTGCCAGCAGCTTTGGGACGGACTACAATGAGCAGTTCTTC.

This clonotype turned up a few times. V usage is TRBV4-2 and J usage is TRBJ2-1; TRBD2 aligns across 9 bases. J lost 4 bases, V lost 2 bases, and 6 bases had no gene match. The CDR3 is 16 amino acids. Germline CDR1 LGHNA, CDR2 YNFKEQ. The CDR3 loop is CASSQLAGDSYNEQFF. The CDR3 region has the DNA TGTGCCAGCAGCCAATTAGCGGGGGATTCATACAATGAGCAGTTCTTC.

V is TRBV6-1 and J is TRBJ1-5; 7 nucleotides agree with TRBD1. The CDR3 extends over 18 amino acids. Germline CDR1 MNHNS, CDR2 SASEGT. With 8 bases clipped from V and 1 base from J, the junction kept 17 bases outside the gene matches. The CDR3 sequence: CASLKGQDDWYSNQPQHF. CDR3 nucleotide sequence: TGTGCCAGCCTCAAAGGACAGGATGATTGGTACAGCAATCAGCCCCAGCATTTT.

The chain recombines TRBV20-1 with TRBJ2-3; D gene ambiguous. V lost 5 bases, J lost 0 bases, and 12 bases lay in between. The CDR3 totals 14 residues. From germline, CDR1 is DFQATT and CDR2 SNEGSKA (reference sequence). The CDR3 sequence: CSAWDPLSTDTQYF. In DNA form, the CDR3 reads TGCAGTGCTTGGGATCCCCTTAGCACAGATACGCAGTATTTT.

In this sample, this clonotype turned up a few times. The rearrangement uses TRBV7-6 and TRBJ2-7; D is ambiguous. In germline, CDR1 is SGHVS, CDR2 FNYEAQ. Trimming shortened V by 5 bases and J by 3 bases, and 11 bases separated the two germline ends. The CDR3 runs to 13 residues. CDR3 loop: CASSPTFSYEQYF. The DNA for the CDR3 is TGTGCCAGCAGCCCAACTTTTAGCTACGAGCAGTACTTC.

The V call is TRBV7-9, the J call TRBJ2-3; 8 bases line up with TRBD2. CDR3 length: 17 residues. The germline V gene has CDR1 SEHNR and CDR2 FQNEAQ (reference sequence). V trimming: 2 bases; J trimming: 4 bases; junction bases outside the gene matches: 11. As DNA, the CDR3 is TGTGCCAGCAGCTTATCAGGGCGGGAGGAAGGAGCAGATACGCAGTATTTT. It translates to CASSLSGREEGADTQYF. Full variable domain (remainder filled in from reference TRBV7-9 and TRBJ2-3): DTGVSQNPRHKITKRGQNVTFRCDPISEHNRLYWYRQTLGQGPEFLTYFQNEAQLEKSRLLSDRFSAERPKGSFSTLEIQRTEQGDSAMYLCASSLSGREEGADTQYFGPGTRLTVL.

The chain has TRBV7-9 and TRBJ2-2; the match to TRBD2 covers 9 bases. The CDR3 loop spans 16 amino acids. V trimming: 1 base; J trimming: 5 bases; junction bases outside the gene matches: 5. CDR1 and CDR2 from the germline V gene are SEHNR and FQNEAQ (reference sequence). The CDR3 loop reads CASSLVASGKTGELFF. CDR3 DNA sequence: TGTGCCAGCAGCTTAGTGGCTAGCGGGAAGACCGGGGAGCTGTTTTTT.

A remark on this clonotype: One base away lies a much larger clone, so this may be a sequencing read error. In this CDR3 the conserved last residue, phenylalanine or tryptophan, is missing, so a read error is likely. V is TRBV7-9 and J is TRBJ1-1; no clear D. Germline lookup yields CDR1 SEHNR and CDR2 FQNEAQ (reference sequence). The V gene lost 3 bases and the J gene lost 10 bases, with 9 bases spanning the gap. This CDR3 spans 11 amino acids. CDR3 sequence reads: CASSFSGTAFL. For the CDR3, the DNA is TGTGCCAGCAGCTTTTCTGGAACAGCTTTCTTA.

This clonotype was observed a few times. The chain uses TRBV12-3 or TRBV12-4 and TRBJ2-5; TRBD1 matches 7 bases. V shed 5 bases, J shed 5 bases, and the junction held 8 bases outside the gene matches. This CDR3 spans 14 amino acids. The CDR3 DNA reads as TGTGCCAGCAGTCCCACAGGGGTAATCGAGACCCAGTACTTC. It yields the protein CASSPTGVIETQYF.

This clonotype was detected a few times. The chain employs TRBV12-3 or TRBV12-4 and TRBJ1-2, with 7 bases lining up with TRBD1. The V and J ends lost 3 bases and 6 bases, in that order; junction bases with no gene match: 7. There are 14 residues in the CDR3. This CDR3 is CASSFTQGSNGYTF. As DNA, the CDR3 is TGTGCCAGCAGTTTCACACAGGGGAGTAATGGCTACACCTTC.

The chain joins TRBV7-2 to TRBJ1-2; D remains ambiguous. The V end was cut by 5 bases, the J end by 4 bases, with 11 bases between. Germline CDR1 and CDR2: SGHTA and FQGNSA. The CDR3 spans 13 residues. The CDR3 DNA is TGTGCCAGCAGCCCTAGTGGGGTCTATGGCTACACCTTC. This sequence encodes CASSPSGVYGYTF.

The CDR3 protein is CATGQGNEKLFF. The CDR3, as DNA: TGTGCCACCGGACAGGGGAATGAAAAACTGTTTTTT. The chain links TRBV10-3 to TRBJ1-4, with 9 bases fitting TRBD1. This CDR3 has 12 amino acids. Germline V lookup: CDR1 ENHRY, CDR2 SYGVKD. V dropped 10 bases and J dropped 5; count of bases not matched to a gene: 2.

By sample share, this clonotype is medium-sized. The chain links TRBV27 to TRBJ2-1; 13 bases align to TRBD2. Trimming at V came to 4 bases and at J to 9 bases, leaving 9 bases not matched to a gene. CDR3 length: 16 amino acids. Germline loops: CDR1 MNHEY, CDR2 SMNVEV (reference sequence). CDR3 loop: CASSSHTSGGAGEQFF. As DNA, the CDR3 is TGTGCCAGCAGTTCCCATACTAGCGGGGGGGCGGGTGAGCAGTTCTTC.

The CDR3 loop reads CASSLEGGPTYNEQFF. Here the CDR3 DNA reads TGTGCCAGCAGCTTGGAAGGCGGGCCCACCTACAATGAGCAGTTCTTC. This chain uses TRBV5-4 with TRBJ2-1; TRBD2 might be the D (5 bases). CDR1 and CDR2 (germline): SGHNT, YYREEE (reference sequence). CDR3 size: 16 residues. V was cut by 0 bases and J by 2 bases, with 12 bases left in between. Full variable domain (outside the CDR3, taken from reference TRBV5-4 and TRBJ2-1): ETGVTQSPTHLIKTRGQQVTLRCSSQSGHNTVSWYQQALGQGPQFIFQYYREEENGRGNFPPRFSGLQFPNYSSELNVNALELDDSALYLCASSLEGGPTYNEQFFGPGTRLTVL.

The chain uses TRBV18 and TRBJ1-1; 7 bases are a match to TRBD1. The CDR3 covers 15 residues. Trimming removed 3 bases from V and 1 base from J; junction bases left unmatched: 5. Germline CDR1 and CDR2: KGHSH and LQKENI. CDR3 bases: TGTGCCAGCTCACCCCGACAGGGATCGAACACTGAAGCTTTCTTT. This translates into CASSPRQGSNTEAFF.

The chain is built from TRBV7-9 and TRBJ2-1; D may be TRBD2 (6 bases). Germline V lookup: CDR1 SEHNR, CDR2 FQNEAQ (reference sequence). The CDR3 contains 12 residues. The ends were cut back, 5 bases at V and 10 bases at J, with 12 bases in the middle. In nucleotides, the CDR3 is TGTGCCAGCAGCCCGCCGGCGGGAGAGCAGTTCTTC. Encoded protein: CASSPPAGEQFF.